The 21 T cell receptor beta chains below were found in one sample sequenced in a study of blood T cell repertoires in COVID-19. The assay was immunoSEQ multiplex PCR, and TCRdb's table has in-frame clones only and misses some. The sample carries fewer than 250,000 clones, about 87% recorded once. The specimen sequenced was PBMCs or T cells enriched from blood (not recorded which). These receptors all come from a woman aged 30 to 39 who had been exposed to COVID-19.

In DNA form, the CDR3 reads TGCGCCAGCAGCCTTTCGCGGAGGTTCTACAATGAGCAGTTCTTC. This gives the protein CASSLSRRFYNEQFF. The genes are TRBV5-1 and TRBJ2-1; the D gene is possibly TRBD2 (5 bases). V was pared by 4 bases and J by 3 bases, with 14 bases between. Germline lookup yields CDR1 SGHRS and CDR2 YFSETQ. CDR3 length: 15 residues.

The chain carries TRBV4-1 and TRBJ1-5; D not certain. The V gene's germline CDR1 is MGHRA and CDR2 YSYEKL. Trimming removed 1 base from V and 6 bases from J, with 10 bases in between. The CDR3 loop spans 14 amino acids. CDR3 protein: CASSQVREGQPQHF. CDR3 coding DNA: TGCGCCAGCAGCCAAGTTCGGGAGGGTCAGCCCCAGCATTTT.

The J gene is TRBJ2-3, the V gene TRBV4-1; maybe TRBD2 (5 bases). The V gene lost 3 bases and the J gene lost 4 bases, with 17 bases spanning the gap. Germline CDR1 and CDR2: MGHRA and YSYEKL. This CDR3 is 16 amino acids long. CDR3 region: CASSQASGKQADTQYF. Here the CDR3 DNA reads TGCGCCAGCAGCCAGGCTTCCGGGAAACAAGCAGATACGCAGTATTTT.

This chain joins TRBV15 and TRBJ2-5; 11 positions match TRBD1. With V trimmed by 2 bases and J by 0 bases, 11 bases remained unmatched. CDR1 LNHNV and CDR2 YYDKDF come from the germline V gene (reference sequence). This CDR3 comprises 19 residues. CDR3 DNA sequence: TGTGCCACCAGCAGAAGTACCGGGACAGGGGGTCCCCACCAAGAGACCCAGTACTTC. Its protein product is CATSRSTGTGGPHQETQYF. The full variable domain, its missing parts supplied by reference TRBV15 and TRBJ2-5, is DAMVIQNPRYQVTQFGKPVTLSCSQTLNHNVMYWYQQKSSQAPKLLFHYYDKDFNNEADTPDNFQSRRPNTSFCFLDIRSPGLGDTAMYLCATSRSTGTGGPHQETQYFGPGTRLLVL.

V gene TRBV5-1 combines with J gene TRBJ1-3, with 9 bases identical to TRBD1. With 3 bases clipped from V and 2 bases from J, the junction kept 3 bases outside the gene matches. Per germline, CDR1 SGHRS and CDR2 YFSETQ. The CDR3 is 15 amino acids. The CDR3 loop is CASSSDRGAGNTIYF. The CDR3 DNA follows: TGCGCCAGCAGCTCGGACAGGGGAGCTGGAAACACCATATATTTT.

The chain uses TRBV18 and TRBJ2-3, with 7 nucleotides matching TRBD2. Trimming cost V 0 bases and J 3 bases; bases outside gene matches: 6. The CDR3 consists of 16 residues. Germline assignment: CDR1 KGHSH and CDR2 LQKENI. The CDR3 bases are TGTGCCAGCTCACCACCGGACCAGGGAGGGACAGATACGCAGTATTTT. Translation: CASSPPDQGGTDTQYF.

Written as DNA, the CDR3 is TGTGCCAGCAGTTCCGACGTTCGACAGGGTAGAGAAAAACTGTTTTTT. Translated: CASSSDVRQGREKLFF. The rearrangement uses TRBV28 and TRBJ1-4; TRBD1 matches 7 bases. The length of the CDR3 is 16 residues. Germline CDR1 MDHEN, CDR2 SYDVKM. With V trimmed by 4 bases and J by 8 bases, 13 bases remained unmatched.

The rearrangement links TRBV27 to TRBJ1-1, with TRBD1 matching over 9 bases. CDR1 is MNHEY, CDR2 SMNVEV, per germline (reference sequence). CDR3 length: 17 amino acids. V was clipped by 1 base and J by 0 bases; unmatched bases: 6. DNA for the CDR3: TGTGCCAGCAGTTTATGGGGGACAGGGAGTGTGAACACTGAAGCTTTCTTT. It encodes CASSLWGTGSVNTEAFF.

J is TRBJ2-1 and V is TRBV9, with D possibly being TRBD1 (7 bases). CDR1 is SGDLS and CDR2 is YYNGEE in the germline V gene. The ends were cut back, 0 bases at V and 0 bases at J, with 13 bases in the middle. The CDR3 is made up of 17 amino acids. This CDR3 reads CASSVASGGSSYNEQFF. CDR3 coding DNA: TGTGCCAGCAGCGTAGCTTCAGGGGGGAGCTCCTACAATGAGCAGTTCTTC.

This clone has a single count. This chain's CDR3 is CASSLGAGVQPQHF. In DNA, the CDR3 is TGTGCCAGCAGTTTAGGGGCAGGGGTGCAGCCCCAGCATTTT. This chain joins TRBV27 and TRBJ1-5, with TRBD1 as a possible D gene (6 bases). The CDR3 runs to 14 residues. The germline V gene has CDR1 MNHEY and CDR2 SMNVEV (reference sequence). Trimming left V 2 bases short and J 7 bases short, with 12 bases between.

This clone was observed a handful of times. This chain uses TRBV19 with TRBJ2-4; D possibly corresponds to TRBD1 (6 bases). CDR1 is LNHDA, CDR2 SQIVND, per germline (reference sequence). V lost 6 bases to trimming and J lost 0 bases, with 12 bases between them. CDR3 length: 15 residues. CDR3 nucleotides: TGTGCCAGTAGGCCAGGGGCCCTAGCCAAAAACATTCAGTACTTC. This encodes CASRPGALAKNIQYF.

V gene TRBV28 combines with J gene TRBJ1-1; TRBD1 agrees at 7 bases. Germline CDR1 is MDHEN and CDR2 is SYDVKM. V shed 6 bases, J shed 11 bases, and the junction held 12 bases outside the gene matches. This CDR3 comprises 13 residues. Written as DNA, the CDR3 is TGTGCCAGCAGCCAGACAAGGGGGCAGGGTGCTTTCTTT. Amino acids: CASSQTRGQGAFF. Full variable domain (remainder filled in from reference TRBV28 and TRBJ1-1): DVKVTQSSRYLVKRTGEKVFLECVQDMDHENMFWYRQDPGLGLRLIYFSYDVKMKEKGDIPEGYSVSREKKERFSLILESASTNQTSMYLCASSQTRGQGAFFGQGTRLTVV.

The count of this clone is one. J is TRBJ1-1 and V is TRBV5-6; D remains ambiguous. The CDR3 runs 13 residues. Per germline, CDR1 SGHDT and CDR2 YYEEEE. The germline V and J ends were trimmed by 2 bases and 3 bases, with 8 bases remaining between them. CDR3 in amino acids: CASSFSRYTEAFF. CDR3 in DNA: TGTGCCAGCAGCTTCTCCAGGTACACTGAAGCTTTCTTT. Using reference TRBV5-6 and TRBJ1-1 for the parts outside the CDR3, the full variable domain is DAGVTQSPTHLIKTRGQQVTLRCSPKSGHDTVSWYQQALGQGPQFIFQYYEEEERQRGNFPDRFSGHQFPNYSSELNVNALLLGDSALYLCASSFSRYTEAFFGQGTRLTVV.

The rearrangement joins TRBV4-1 to TRBJ1-2, with D possibly matching TRBD1 (5 bases). V was pared by 2 bases and J by 3 bases, with 13 bases between. This CDR3 is 15 amino acids long. Germline values: CDR1 MGHRA, CDR2 YSYEKL. The CDR3: CASSQLRKGDYGYTF. The CDR3 DNA sequence: TGCGCCAGCAGCCAATTAAGAAAAGGGGACTATGGCTACACCTTC.

This chain connects TRBV3-1 (or the pseudogene TRBV3-2) to TRBJ2-7, with D tentatively TRBD1 (6 bases). Germline CDR1 is LGHDT and CDR2 is YNNKEL (reference sequence). The V and J ends lost 6 bases and 2 bases respectively, with 11 bases between them. The CDR3 has 13 amino acids. CDR3 sequence reads: CASSPGVPYEQYF. The CDR3 DNA reads as TGTGCCAGCAGTCCAGGGGTTCCCTACGAGCAGTACTTC.

The J gene is TRBJ2-3, the V gene TRBV24-1, with 10 positions matching TRBD2. There are 19 residues in the CDR3. Germline values: CDR1 KGHDR, CDR2 SFDVKD. The J segment lost 3 bases and the V segment lost 0 bases, leaving 11 bases of the junction unmatched. The CDR3 nucleotides read TGTGCCACCAGTGATTTGGCCAGCGGGAGGGGCAAGGTAACAGATACGCAGTATTTT. Translating it yields CATSDLASGRGKVTDTQYF.

This rearrangement joins TRBV11-2 to TRBJ2-1; 8 positions agree with TRBD2. The CDR3 covers 15 residues. In germline, CDR1 is SGHAT, CDR2 FQNNGV. Losses at the gene ends were 7 bases for V and 7 bases for J; bases not matched to a gene: 12. The DNA of the CDR3 is TGTGCCAGCATCACGAACCAGCGGGAGATAAATGAGCAGTTCTTC. Translation gives CASITNQREINEQFF. Combining the CDR3 with reference TRBV11-2 and TRBJ2-1 gives the whole variable domain EAGVAQSPRYKIIEKRQSVAFWCNPISGHATLYWYQQILGQGPKLLIQFQNNGVVDDSQLPKDRFSAERLKGVDSTLKIQPAKLEDSAVYLCASITNQREINEQFFGPGTRLTVL.

The rearrangement links TRBV13 to TRBJ2-7; TRBD2 matches at 9 bases. CDR1 is PRHDT, CDR2 FYEKMQ, per germline (reference sequence). CDR3 size: 16 residues. The V segment lost 5 bases and the J segment 5 bases; nucleotides outside the gene matches: 13. In nucleotides, the CDR3 is TGTGCCAGCAGCCGAACGGGCGGGAGGGCCGTCGACGAGCAGTACTTC. It specifies CASSRTGGRAVDEQYF.

V usage is TRBV24-1 and J usage is TRBJ1-2; 9 bases fit TRBD1. Trimming cost V 7 bases and J 7 bases; bases outside gene matches: 6. From germline, CDR1 is KGHDR and CDR2 SFDVKD. This CDR3 comprises 13 residues. Here the CDR3 reads CATSTWDRAGYTF. The DNA of the CDR3 is TGTGCCACCAGCACCTGGGACAGGGCTGGCTACACCTTC.

This chain uses TRBV9 with TRBJ1-6, with a weak D call TRBD1 (5 bases). Looked up from germline, CDR1 is SGDLS and CDR2 is YYNGEE. The CDR3 extends over 15 amino acids. Trimming cost V 0 bases and J 8 bases, with 12 bases left between them. CDR3 residues: CASSVAHTTDSPLHF. For the CDR3, the DNA is TGTGCCAGCAGCGTAGCTCATACGACAGATTCACCCCTCCACTTT.

This chain links TRBV7-9 with TRBJ1-4; 8 bases agree with TRBD1. This CDR3 contains 16 residues. Germline CDR1 is SEHNR and CDR2 is FQNEAQ (reference sequence). J lost 6 bases, V lost 0 bases, and 6 bases had no gene match. The CDR3 sequence is CASSLAPRGRDEKLFF. CDR3 in DNA: TGTGCCAGCAGCTTAGCCCCCAGGGGGCGGGATGAAAAACTGTTTTTT.